The 5 T cell receptor beta chains presented below share a single source sample, sequenced in a study of cytomegalovirus exposure and HLA in healthy donors. The PCR employed 60 Vbeta primers together with 13 Jbeta primers. TCRdb's table, derived via immunoSEQ multiplex PCR, lists solely in-frame clones and lacks some. This sample has around 280,000 clones, with 85% to 90% found just once. The sequenced sample was PBMCs. The receptor source for this set is a woman aged 18-29 years in good health and CMV-seronegative.

This clone came up once. The chain joins TRBV9 to TRBJ2-2, with TRBD1 as a possible D gene (5 bases). Trimming cost V 4 bases and J 5 bases, with 6 bases left between them. The CDR3 is made up of 12 amino acids. In germline, CDR1 is SGDLS, CDR2 YYNGEE. CDR3 coding DNA: TGTGCCAGCAGCCCAGGGACCGGGGAGCTGTTTTTT. Translated: CASSPGTGELFF.

V is TRBV30 and J is TRBJ1-1, with D possibly TRBD1 on 6 matching bases. V was trimmed by 7 bases and J by 6 bases, leaving 18 bases between them. Per the germline V gene, CDR1 is GTSNPN and CDR2 is SVGIG (reference sequence). The CDR3 extends over 13 amino acids. The CDR3 sequence: CASGPTGKSEAFF. CDR3 bases: TGTGCCTCCGGACCTACAGGGAAATCTGAAGCTTTCTTT.

This chain links TRBV9 with TRBJ1-2; unclear D gene. The V gene's germline CDR1 is SGDLS and CDR2 YYNGEE. CDR3 size: 13 residues. V lost 3 bases and J 1 base, leaving 7 bases between the germline ends. The CDR3 reads CASSARINYGYTF. As DNA, the CDR3 is TGTGCCAGCAGCGCCAGAATTAACTATGGCTACACCTTC.

With respect to this clone: Within the sample, other DNA sequences also encode this same CDR3. As DNA, the CDR3 is TGTGCCAGCAGTGGAGGCACTGAAGCTTTCTTT. Its protein product is CASSGGTEAFF. The rearrangement links TRBV27 to TRBJ1-1; no clear D gene. The germline gives CDR1 MNHEY, CDR2 SMNVEV (reference sequence). The CDR3 length is 11 residues. Trimming left V 5 bases short and J 4 bases short, with 5 bases between.

The J gene is TRBJ2-1, the V gene TRBV10-3, with 12 bases aligning to TRBD2. CDR3 size: 18 residues. CDR1 is ENHRY, CDR2 SYGVKD, per germline. V was pared by 7 bases and J by 4 bases, with 14 bases of the junction left unmatched. The CDR3 DNA is TGTGCCATCACCAACAACCCGACTAGCGGGGGACTATACAATGAGCAGTTCTTC. This encodes CAITNNPTSGGLYNEQFF.